This is a list of T cell receptor beta chains from one sample in a study of PD-1 blockade in mismatch repair-deficient tumors. Produced via immunoSEQ multiplex PCR; TCRdb's table is partial and in-frame only. The table has tens of thousands of clones, approximately 88% seen once; the top ten hold more than 11%. The starting material was peripheral blood, obtained 52 weeks after starting pembrolizumab. The receptors derive from an adult with mismatch repair-deficient cancer. Both conserved end residues are part of each CDR3. A D gene is named only where the DNA matches it firmly. Only part of the rows carry a size: once, few, many, or a class if the clone is expanded.

clone_size	d_call	v_call	j_call	cdr3_aa	cdr3_nt
.	TRBD1	TRBV10-1	TRBJ2-7	CASSQDRGLLASYEQYF	TGCGCCAGCAGCCAGGACAGGGGGCTCCTTGCCTCCTACGAGCAGTACTTC
.	.	TRBV6-1	TRBJ2-6	CASRRQYSGANVLTF	TGTGCCAGCAGGAGACAGTACTCTGGGGCCAACGTCCTGACTTTC
.	.	TRBV11-2	TRBJ1-1	CASSLDGRGVENTEAFF	TGTGCCAGCAGCTTAGATGGTCGGGGGGTGGAGAACACTGAAGCTTTCTTT
few	.	TRBV10-2	TRBJ1-3	CASSEGQEGNTIYF	TGCGCCAGCAGTGAGGGGCAGGAGGGAAACACCATATATTTT
.	.	TRBV5-6	TRBJ2-7	CASSYLQGSYEQYF	TGTGCCAGCAGCTACCTACAGGGCTCCTACGAGCAGTACTTC
.	.	TRBV29-1	TRBJ2-5	CSVIVVETQYF	TGCAGCGTTATAGTAGTTGAGACCCAGTACTTC
.	.	TRBV29-1	TRBJ1-1	CSVESQGAGTEAFF	TGCAGCGTTGAATCCCAGGGAGCTGGCACTGAAGCTTTCTTT
.	.	TRBV7-2	TRBJ2-7	CASSRLGPHYEQYF	TGTGCCAGCAGCCGCCTAGGCCCACACTACGAGCAGTACTTC
.	.	TRBV27	TRBJ2-7	CASSPSRGHEQYF	TGTGCCAGCAGCCCCAGTCGGGGCCACGAGCAGTACTTC
.	TRBD2	TRBV7-6	TRBJ2-1	CASGTSGSLNEQFF	TGTGCCAGTGGGACTAGCGGGAGTTTGAATGAGCAGTTCTTC
.	.	TRBV6-1	TRBJ2-7	CATMGGRGPYEQYF	TGTGCCACCATGGGGGGGCGGGGGCCCTACGAGCAGTACTTC
.	.	TRBV7-9	TRBJ2-7	CASSFRESYEQYF	TGTGCCAGCAGCTTTCGGGAGTCCTACGAGCAGTACTTC
.	TRBD2	TRBV6-6	TRBJ2-1	CASMAGTSGYNEQFF	TGTGCCAGCATGGCCGGGACTAGCGGATACAATGAGCAGTTCTTC
.	TRBD2	TRBV9	TRBJ2-1	CASSVVLADNEQFF	TGTGCCAGCAGCGTAGTGCTAGCGGATAATGAGCAGTTCTTC
.	.	TRBV27	TRBJ2-1	CASSTKQGSSYNEQFF	TGTGCCAGCAGTACAAAACAGGGAAGCTCCTACAATGAGCAGTTCTTC
once	TRBD1	TRBV4-2	TRBJ2-1	CASSQNIVRAGTGDNEQFF	TGTGCCAGCAGCCAAAACATTGTCCGAGCCGGGACAGGGGACAATGAGCAGTTCTTC
once	TRBD1	TRBV6-8	TRBJ2-1	CASSYSGTGEYNEQFF	TGTGCCAGCAGTTACTCGGGGACAGGGGAGTACAATGAGCAGTTCTTC
.	.	TRBV10-3	TRBJ2-7	CATLAANEQYF	TGTGCCACCTTGGCGGCAAACGAGCAGTACTTC
.	TRBD1	TRBV14	TRBJ2-2	CASSQGTGYSGELFF	TGTGCCAGCAGCCAAGGGACAGGGTACAGCGGGGAGCTGTTTTTT
.	.	TRBV6-6	TRBJ1-1	CASIFGPEAFF	TGTGCCAGCATTTTCGGCCCTGAAGCTTTCTTT
.	TRBD1	TRBV5-1	TRBJ2-7	CASSSTPDRSWEQYF	TGCGCCAGCAGCTCAACCCCGGACAGGAGTTGGGAGCAGTACTTC
few	TRBD2	TRBV27	TRBJ2-3	CASSLLLAEGTDTQYF	TGTGCCAGCAGTTTACTGCTAGCGGAGGGGACAGATACGCAGTATTTT
once	.	TRBV13	TRBJ2-5	CASSLGGYQETQYF	TGTGCCAGCAGCTTAGGGGGGTACCAAGAGACCCAGTACTTC
.	.	TRBV7-9	TRBJ2-1	CASSPLVGGVVTEQFF	TGTGCCAGCAGCCCTCTTGTAGGCGGCGTTGTAACTGAGCAGTTCTTC
once	.	TRBV28	TRBJ2-2	CASSPPTLNTGELFF	TGTGCCAGCAGTCCCCCCACCCTGAACACCGGGGAGCTGTTTTTT
.	TRBD1	TRBV9	TRBJ2-1	CASSAPGGSYNEQFF	TGTGCCAGCAGCGCCCCAGGGGGCTCCTACAATGAGCAGTTCTTC
.	TRBD2	TRBV28	TRBJ2-7	CASRVGGRTPEQYF	TGTGCCAGTCGAGTCGGCGGGAGAACCCCCGAGCAGTACTTC
.	TRBD2	TRBV5-5	TRBJ2-1	CASSLEMRLAGVEKFF	TGTGCCAGCAGCTTGGAGATGAGACTAGCGGGAGTGGAGAAGTTCTTC
.	.	TRBV19	TRBJ2-7	CASSKTLDSYEQYF	TGTGCCAGTAGTAAGACTCTAGACTCCTACGAGCAGTACTTC
.	.	TRBV28	TRBJ1-2	CASRTTGKSYGYTF	TGTGCCAGCAGGACGACGGGTAAGAGCTATGGCTACACCTTC
.	TRBD2	TRBV7-8	TRBJ2-3	CASSSSQGLAGAADTQYF	TGTGCCAGCAGCTCCTCCCAGGGCCTAGCGGGAGCTGCAGATACGCAGTATTTT
few	.	TRBV29-1	TRBJ1-2	CSAIARSGYTF	TGCAGCGCAATTGCTAGGAGCGGCTACACCTTC
.	.	TRBV5-6	TRBJ2-7	CASSFRPNSYEQYF	TGTGCCAGCAGCTTTCGGCCTAACTCCTACGAGCAGTACTTC
.	.	TRBV7-8	TRBJ1-1	CASSLWLGKGAFF	TGTGCCAGCAGCTTATGGCTAGGGAAGGGAGCTTTCTTT
.	TRBD1	TRBV9	TRBJ2-7	CASSPGTGSGEQYF	TGTGCCAGCAGCCCGGGGACAGGGTCGGGCGAGCAGTACTTC
.	TRBD2	TRBV7-8	TRBJ2-7	CASSPPTGGSSYEQYF	TGTGCCAGCAGCCCCCCGACGGGCGGGAGTTCCTACGAGCAGTACTTC
once	.	TRBV5-1	TRBJ2-5	CASSTLARDGVGKGTQYF	TGCGCCAGCAGCACCCTGGCACGGGACGGAGTTGGCAAAGGGACCCAGTACTTC
once	.	TRBV4-2	TRBJ2-1	CASSLVGGGEQFF	TGTGCCAGCAGCCTGGTGGGGGGAGGTGAGCAGTTCTTC
.	TRBD1	TRBV9	TRBJ2-2	CASSVGDRITGELFF	TGTGCCAGCAGCGTAGGGGACAGAATCACCGGGGAGCTGTTTTTT
.	TRBD1	TRBV6-5	TRBJ1-1	CASSSGTGLQNTEAFF	TGTGCCAGCAGTTCGGGGACAGGGCTTCAGAACACTGAAGCTTTCTTT
.	TRBD1	TRBV5-1	TRBJ2-7	CASSLFSGQGEQYF	TGCGCCAGCAGCTTGTTTTCGGGACAGGGCGAGCAGTACTTC
.	TRBD2	TRBV11-3	TRBJ2-1	CASSHKREGEQFF	TGTGCCAGCAGCCATAAGCGGGAGGGTGAGCAGTTCTTC